One T cell receptor beta chain is described in this entry. Its antigen is still unknown. These data belong to a study of blood T cells in healthy people across ages. Overall study: Capture by template switching was about one barcoded beta molecule per two T cells. Study-level findings and limits: Correlation between TCR beta diversity and naive T cell percentage was strong. The unsorted PBMCs prevented any conclusive comparison of naive versus antigen-experienced cells.

Alongside a J-beta primer mix, a sample-barcoded 5' primer served in a second PCR lasting about 7 to 11 cycles. TCRdb redid the calling of the 5' RACE reads with MiXCR, one entry per CDR3 protein. The sample records about 630,000 distinct CDR3 sequences, over 20% being singletons. Germline V gene lookup returns CDR1 MDHEN and CDR2 SYDVKM. The CDR3 covers 14 residues. Samples had at least 6.5 million PBMCs isolated from them. The sequence came from a man between 65 and 80 years old in good health. The rearrangement links TRBV28 to TRBJ2-5; D perhaps matches TRBD1 (6 bases). Gene TRBJ2-1 matches the end of the DNA better, so the J call may be wrong. Sequences were obtained from blood. CDR3 nucleotide sequence: TGTGCCACCCTGCCGGGGACACGGGTCAATGAGCAGTTCTTC. It translates to CATLPGTRVNEQFF.